Listed here are 6 T cell receptor beta chains from one sample, sequenced in a study of blood T cell repertoires in COVID-19. Profiled with immunoSEQ multiplex PCR; TCRdb holds only in-frame clones, not every one. The sample includes some 330,000 clones, less than 90% of them seen just once. The sample taken for sequencing was PBMCs or T cells enriched from blood (not recorded which). The receptors here all came from a woman between 45 and 60 years old who had recovered from COVID-19.

The V call is TRBV9, the J call TRBJ2-5; D is undetermined. The V gene lost 3 bases and the J gene lost 3 bases, with 6 bases spanning the gap. CDR3 size: 12 residues. Germline V gene lookup returns CDR1 SGDLS and CDR2 YYNGEE. Here the CDR3 reads CASSAVEETQYF. As DNA, the CDR3 is TGTGCCAGCAGCGCCGTTGAAGAGACCCAGTACTTC.

The chain recombines TRBV11-3 with TRBJ1-2, with TRBD1 as a possible D gene (5 bases). The CDR3 is 13 residues long. Germline assignment: CDR1 SGHNT and CDR2 YENEEA. Trimming took 5 bases from V and 7 from J, leaving 14 bases between them. CDR3 in amino acids: CASSPGAGFGYTF. CDR3 coding DNA: TGTGCCAGCAGCCCCGGAGCAGGGTTTGGCTACACCTTC.

The CDR3 DNA follows: TGTGCCAGCAGCTGGGACAGGGGGCGCACTGAAGCTTTCTTT. Encoded protein: CASSWDRGRTEAFF. V and J are TRBV7-2 and TRBJ1-1, with 12 positions matching TRBD1. CDR3 length: 14 residues. Unmatched junction bases numbered 1, after V lost 4 bases and J lost 4 bases. In germline, CDR1 is SGHTA, CDR2 FQGNSA.

This rearrangement joins TRBV20-1 to TRBJ1-5; tentatively, D is TRBD1 (5 bases). The CDR3 extends over 12 amino acids. The germline V gene encodes CDR1 DFQATT and CDR2 SNEGSKA (reference sequence). The V and J ends lost 3 bases and 5 bases respectively, with 8 bases between them. CDR3 amino acids: CSASTGDQPQHF. The CDR3 region has the DNA TGCAGTGCTAGTACGGGGGATCAGCCCCAGCATTTT.

This chain connects TRBV19 to TRBJ1-2; D is possibly TRBD1 (5 bases). Germline V gene data show CDR1 as LNHDA and CDR2 as SQIVND (reference sequence). The length of the CDR3 is 13 residues. Trimming took 3 bases from V and 5 from J, leaving 10 bases between them. The CDR3 sequence: CASSIRAGYGYTF. For the CDR3, the DNA is TGTGCCAGTAGTATCAGAGCAGGGTATGGCTACACCTTC.

V gene TRBV30 combines with J gene TRBJ2-7, with 7 bases fitting TRBD1. V lost 3 bases, J lost 2 bases, and 7 bases stayed unmatched. Germline V gene data show CDR1 as GTSNPN and CDR2 as SVGIG (reference sequence). The CDR3 totals 14 residues. CDR3 in amino acids: CAWRGDSHTYEQYF. For the CDR3, the DNA is TGTGCCTGGAGGGGGGACAGTCATACCTACGAGCAGTACTTC.